The 15 T cell receptor beta chains below all came from one sample that was sequenced in a study of T cell repertoires in cytomegalovirus infection. TCRdb reprocessed the reads with MiXCR, giving one entry per CDR3 protein. The sample lists approximately 190,000 distinct CDR3 sequences, less than 9.5% occurring once. Sequenced material: PBMCs. The receptors were sampled from a human donor in good health (CMV status not recorded). Some clones in this sample may be carry-over from other donors' samples.

The sample holds many counts of this clonotype. The chain has TRBV30 and TRBJ2-7; the D is unclear. Germline assignment: CDR1 GTSNPN and CDR2 SVGIG (reference sequence). The CDR3 covers 12 residues. Trimming removed 3 bases from V and 5 bases from J, with 11 bases in between. The CDR3 nucleotides are TGTGCCTGGAGGGGTAGGGCACACGAGCAGTACTTC. It codes for CAWRGRAHEQYF.

V usage is TRBV11-3 and J usage is TRBJ2-1; 8 nucleotides align to TRBD2. V shed 4 bases and J 8 bases; nucleotides not matched to a gene: 13. The length of the CDR3 is 16 residues. In germline, CDR1 is SGHNT, CDR2 YENEEA. CDR3: CASSSFMAGGSDEQFF. DNA for the CDR3: TGTGCCAGCAGCTCCTTTATGGCGGGAGGTTCCGATGAGCAGTTCTTC.

This clonotype was seen only a few times. The CDR3 DNA reads as TGTGCCAGCATTCGCGGGAGTACTCCAGATACGCAGTATTTT. The encoded protein is CASIRGSTPDTQYF. The J gene is TRBJ2-3, the V gene TRBV6-2 or TRBV6-3; 7 bases line up with TRBD2. V lost 7 bases to trimming and J lost 4 bases; unmatched junction nucleotides: 8. CDR3 length: 14 residues. Germline V gene lookup returns CDR1 MNHEY and CDR2 SVGEGT.

This clonotype was counted ten times or more. The chain couples TRBV3-1 to TRBJ1-5; 9 positions match TRBD1. Germline-derived CDR1 and CDR2 are LGHDT and YNNKEL (reference sequence). This CDR3 has 15 amino acids. V lost 4 bases to trimming and J lost 6 bases; unmatched junction nucleotides: 7. CDR3 coding DNA: TGTGCCAGCAGCCGGGGACAGGGTGGGGGTCAGCCCCAGCATTTT. Protein sequence: CASSRGQGGGQPQHF.

This sequence joins TRBV29-1 and TRBJ1-1; D ambiguous. Germline V CDR1 and CDR2: SQVTM, ANQGSEA. The CDR3 extends over 13 amino acids. Trimming took off 3 bases at V and 0 bases at J, with 8 bases between the two ends. The CDR3 region has the DNA TGCAGCGTTGACCATCTCATGAACACTGAAGCTTTCTTT. The encoded protein is CSVDHLMNTEAFF. Variable domain in full (rest from reference TRBV29-1 and TRBJ1-1): SAVISQKPSRDICQRGTSLTIQCQVDSQVTMMFWYRQQPGQSLTLIATANQGSEATYESGFVIDKFPISRPNLTFSTLTVSNMSPEDSSIYLCSVDHLMNTEAFFGQGTRLTVV.

This clonotype was counted ten times or more. The chain uses TRBV7-9 and TRBJ2-7, with D unclear. V lost 5 bases to trimming and J lost 0 bases, with 8 bases between them. This CDR3 contains 13 residues. CDR1 is SEHNR and CDR2 is FQNEAQ in the germline V gene (reference sequence). CDR3 sequence reads: CASSNSVSYEQYF. The CDR3 DNA is TGTGCCAGCAGCAATAGTGTCTCCTACGAGCAGTACTTC.

The rearrangement joins TRBV20-1 to TRBJ2-5; 12 bases map to TRBD1. Germline-derived CDR1 and CDR2 are DFQATT and SNEGSKA (reference sequence). The CDR3 is 15 residues long. V shed 5 bases, J shed 6 bases, and the junction held 10 bases outside the gene matches. The CDR3 nucleotides read TGCAGTGCTGCCCCCGGGACAGGGGGCGTAAAGACCCAGTACTTC. Its translation is CSAAPGTGGVKTQYF.

This clonotype was counted ten times or more. This chain links TRBV7-2 with TRBJ2-2; D is uncertain. The CDR3 spans 15 residues. V lost 0 bases to trimming and J lost 2 bases, with 7 bases between them. Germline CDR1 is SGHTA and CDR2 is FQGNSA. CDR3 in amino acids: CASSLATANTGELFF. The CDR3 coding sequence is TGTGCCAGCAGCTTAGCAACTGCCAACACCGGGGAGCTGTTTTTT.

This clonotype has a count of ten or more. The rearrangement joins TRBV7-2 to TRBJ1-2, with D maybe TRBD1 (5 bases). CDR1 and CDR2 (germline): SGHTA, FQGNSA. V lost 5 bases to trimming and J lost 5 bases, with 12 bases between them. The CDR3 covers 13 residues. Here the CDR3 DNA reads TGTGCCAGCAGCCCGGGACCCCTTTATGGCTACACCTTC. Translating it yields CASSPGPLYGYTF.

This clonotype was seen a handful of times. The CDR3, as DNA: TGTGCCAGTAGTATTTCGGTTTCCCAAGAGACCCAGTACTTC. The encoded protein is CASSISVSQETQYF. The V gene is TRBV19, the J gene TRBJ2-5, with D uncertain. Germline V CDR1 and CDR2: LNHDA, SQIVND (reference sequence). V gave up 3 bases and J gave up 1 base, with 9 bases separating them. This CDR3 contains 14 residues.

The chain is built from TRBV6-5 and TRBJ2-5; D is possibly TRBD1 or TRBD2 (5 bases each). Trimming left V 7 bases short and J 2 bases short, with 14 bases between. CDR3 length: 14 residues. In germline, CDR1 is MNHEY, CDR2 SVGAGI. The CDR3 sequence is CASNRLQEQETQYF. The CDR3 region has the DNA TGTGCCAGCAACAGACTACAGGAGCAAGAGACCCAGTACTTC.

This clonotype was found many times. The chain is built from TRBV7-2 and TRBJ1-5, with 7 bases fitting TRBD1. The CDR3 totals 15 residues. Losses at the gene ends were 5 bases for V and 5 bases for J; bases not matched to a gene: 9. The germline V gene encodes CDR1 SGHTA and CDR2 FQGNSA. The CDR3 bases are TGTGCCAGCAGCCTGAATCCGGGACAGTATCAGCCCCAGCATTTT. Translated: CASSLNPGQYQPQHF.

By its share, this clonotype is medium-sized. The V and J genes are TRBV7-8 and TRBJ2-1; TRBD2 matches at 7 bases. Germline CDR1 and CDR2: SGHVS and FQNEAQ. The CDR3 extends over 16 amino acids. After removal of 0 bases from V and 3 bases from J, the junction contained 5 bases not matched to a gene. DNA of the CDR3: TGTGCCAGCAGCTTAGCCGGCGGGAGTCGCTACAATGAGCAGTTCTTC. This gives the protein CASSLAGGSRYNEQFF.

A single count supports this clonotype. V usage is TRBV7-3 and J usage is TRBJ2-3, with unresolved D. Germline loops: CDR1 SGHTA, CDR2 FQGTGA. The CDR3 is 14 amino acids. Trimming removed 1 base from V and 3 bases from J, with 8 bases in between. DNA for the CDR3: TGTGCCAGCAGCTTAAGGGTAGTTACAGATACGCAGTATTTT. It translates to CASSLRVVTDTQYF.

The chain employs TRBV20-1 and TRBJ1-1; D is undetermined. Trimming took off 1 base at V and 0 bases at J, with 9 bases between the two ends. Germline CDR1 reads DFQATT; CDR2 reads SNEGSKA (reference sequence). The CDR3 extends over 14 amino acids. This CDR3 reads CSARVAGMNTEAFF. The CDR3 region has the DNA TGCAGTGCTAGAGTAGCGGGGATGAACACTGAAGCTTTCTTT.